The source of this TCR beta chain is a study of CXCR3-negative and CXCR3-positive naive CD8 T cells. Findings and caveats of the study: Cryopreserved PBMCs had partly decreased CXCR3 expression; fresh PBMCs were used in most assays.

The authors made the TRB cDNA libraries by 5' RACE using UMI labels. Using the 5' RACE reads, TCRdb records one entry per CDR3 protein without DNA. Reported are over 100,000 distinct CDR3 sequences; the ten largest clones contain approximately 0.5%. The V gene's germline CDR1 is MDHEN and CDR2 SYDVKM. CDR3 length equals 13 residues. Notes on this clonotype: Its target is unknown.

The sorting of each CD8+ T cell subset was done in triplicate, at 250,000 to 300,000 cells each. The chain couples TRBV28 to TRBJ2-1; TCRdb's D call of TRBD2 is untestable without DNA. The sequence derives from a human donor in good health. Some clones in this sample may be carry-over from other donors' samples. Material for sequencing was naive CXCR3- CD8+ T cells from blood. Subset here: CD45RO-CCR7+CD27+CD95- naive CD8+ T cells lacking CXCR3 (TNR3-). Here the CDR3 reads CASRGPRRNEQFF.